This TCR beta chain was recorded in a study of blood T cell repertoires in COVID-19. Background on the study: The study drew acute and convalescent COVID-19 samples from the United States, Italy and Spain. PBMCs, B-cell-depleted T cells, or T cells provided the cDNA or gDNA that made up the material.

Looked up from germline, CDR1 is LNHDA and CDR2 is SQIVND (reference sequence). V shed 10 bases and J 5 bases; nucleotides not matched to a gene: 10. The CDR3 covers 13 residues. Authors' data handling: Scientists estimated how many nucleated cells there were by amplifying reference gene primers. Produced via immunoSEQ multiplex PCR; TCRdb's table is partial and in-frame only. V and J calls and clone size are given by that table; D and trimming were obtained from the DNA. Among approximately 300,000 clones listed, approximately 88% were seen once. The sample taken for sequencing was peripheral blood. The chain links TRBV19 to TRBJ1-1, with 7 bases lining up with TRBD1. This TCR came from a man between 18 and 29 years old who had recovered from COVID-19. The CDR3: CATKTDRRTEAFF. CDR3 DNA: TGTGCCACCAAGACGGACAGGAGAACTGAAGCTTTCTTT.